A single sample gave rise to the 25 T cell receptor beta chains below, sequenced in a study of cytomegalovirus exposure and HLA in healthy donors. The PCR had 60 Vbeta and 13 Jbeta primers. Clones were read by immunoSEQ multiplex PCR, and TCRdb kept only the in-frame ones, dropping some. Its listing shows tens of thousands of clones. The sample taken for sequencing was PBMCs. These receptors were taken from a woman younger than 45 in good health and CMV-seronegative.

The V call is TRBV19, the J call TRBJ1-1, with TRBD1 identical over 8 bases. This CDR3 has 13 amino acids. V gave up 5 bases and J gave up 6 bases; unmatched junction bases: 5. Germline values: CDR1 LNHDA, CDR2 SQIVND (reference sequence). The CDR3 nucleotides read TGTGCCAGTAGTCGCGACAGGGGCGCTGAAGCTTTCTTT. Translated, it gives CASSRDRGAEAFF.

The chain has TRBV6-4 and TRBJ2-3; possible D gene TRBD2, 6 bases. CDR1 MRHNA and CDR2 SNTAGT come from the germline V gene. V lost 3 bases and J 2 bases, leaving 6 bases between the germline ends. The CDR3 is 13 amino acids. The CDR3 DNA is TGTGCCAGCAGTGAGCGGGACACAGATACGCAGTATTTT. Its translation is CASSERDTDTQYF.

The chain recombines TRBV29-1 with TRBJ1-2; 7 nucleotides agree with TRBD1. Germline V gene sequence: CDR1 SQVTM, CDR2 ANQGSEA. After removal of 7 bases from V and 4 bases from J, the junction contained 6 bases not matched to a gene. The CDR3 spans 12 residues. CDR3 loop: CSGATGSYGYTF. CDR3 nucleotides: TGCAGCGGAGCGACAGGGTCCTATGGCTACACCTTC.

The chain has TRBV6-5 and TRBJ2-1, with 7 bases aligning to TRBD2. Germline lookup yields CDR1 MNHEY and CDR2 SVGAGI. This CDR3 has 14 residues. Trimming removed 5 bases from V and 9 bases from J; junction bases left unmatched: 10. This CDR3 is CASSIGRGRGEQFF. CDR3 coding DNA: TGTGCCAGCAGTATTGGGCGGGGGAGAGGTGAGCAGTTCTTC.

The chain couples TRBV4-1 to TRBJ2-7, with TRBD1 as a possible D gene (6 bases). The germline V gene encodes CDR1 MGHRA and CDR2 YSYEKL. The CDR3 loop spans 15 amino acids. V was cut by 1 base and J by 2 bases, with 12 bases left in between. DNA of the CDR3: TGCGCCAGCAGCCAAGCGGAAAGGGGGACCTACGAGCAGTACTTC. Residues: CASSQAERGTYEQYF.

This chain links TRBV19 with TRBJ2-7; 8 bases map to TRBD2. Germline V gene sequence: CDR1 LNHDA, CDR2 SQIVND (reference sequence). V shed 5 bases and J 7 bases; nucleotides not matched to a gene: 10. The CDR3 is 14 amino acids. The CDR3 DNA sequence: TGTGCCAGTAGTCAAGCGGGAGAGTCTGGGGAGCAGTACTTC. Its translation is CASSQAGESGEQYF. Full variable domain (rest looked up from reference TRBV19 and TRBJ2-7): DGGITQSPKYLFRKEGQNVTLSCEQNLNHDAMYWYRQDPGQGLRLIYYSQIVNDFQKGDIAEGYSVSREKKESFPLTVTSAQKNPTAFYLCASSQAGESGEQYFGPGTRLTVT.

V gene TRBV2 combines with J gene TRBJ1-2; TRBD1 aligns across 8 bases. Germline trimming cut 4 bases from V and 5 bases from J; bases unmatched to any gene: 0. CDR1 and CDR2 from the germline V gene are SNHLY and FYNNEI. CDR3 size: 12 residues. CDR3 DNA: TGTGCCAGCAGTGGACAGGGGTATGGCTACACCTTC. Its translation: CASSGQGYGYTF.

This sequence joins TRBV5-1 and TRBJ2-2; the D is unclear. Germline values: CDR1 SGHRS, CDR2 YFSETQ. The CDR3 is 16 residues long. The germline V and J ends were trimmed by 4 bases and 1 base, with 14 bases remaining between them. The CDR3 DNA is TGCGCCAGCAGCGCTGGCCGGCCGGGGAACACCGGGGAGCTGTTTTTT. As protein: CASSAGRPGNTGELFF.

The CDR3 is CASSQRDFVTGELFF. The DNA for the CDR3 is TGCGCCAGCAGCCAGCGGGACTTTGTCACCGGGGAGCTGTTTTTT. The chain recombines TRBV4-1 with TRBJ2-2, with a weak D call TRBD2 (6 bases). The CDR3 has 15 amino acids. The germline V gene encodes CDR1 MGHRA and CDR2 YSYEKL. V was clipped by 3 bases and J by 4 bases, with 12 bases between them.

This chain links TRBV30 with TRBJ2-1; no reliable D call. V was clipped by 2 bases and J by 0 bases, with 8 bases between them. Germline lookup yields CDR1 GTSNPN and CDR2 SVGIG (reference sequence). The length of the CDR3 is 14 residues. CDR3 sequence reads: CAWSLSVSYNEQFF. The CDR3 DNA follows: TGTGCCTGGAGTCTGTCTGTCTCCTACAATGAGCAGTTCTTC.

V usage is TRBV18 and J usage is TRBJ1-5, with 7 bases that match TRBD1. CDR3 length equals 15 residues. The trim removed 3 bases at V and 6 bases at J, leaving 8 bases unmatched. Germline V gene lookup returns CDR1 KGHSH and CDR2 LQKENI. CDR3 amino acids: CASSPTGNRGQPQHF. In DNA form, the CDR3 reads TGTGCCAGCTCACCGACAGGGAACCGGGGTCAGCCCCAGCATTTT.

The rearrangement links TRBV6-1 to TRBJ2-7; 7 positions agree with TRBD1. This CDR3 has 13 amino acids. V gave up 7 bases and J gave up 4 bases; unmatched junction bases: 7. The germline gives CDR1 MNHNS, CDR2 SASEGT. The CDR3 nucleotides read TGTGCCAGCACTCCGGACAGGAATTACGAGCAGTACTTC. Translated: CASTPDRNYEQYF.

The rearrangement joins TRBV2 to TRBJ1-1; 8 nucleotides match TRBD1. CDR3 size: 16 residues. CDR1 is SNHLY and CDR2 is FYNNEI in the germline V gene. The V segment lost 7 bases and the J segment 1 base; nucleotides outside the gene matches: 11. The CDR3 region is CASMARGQTTNTEAFF. As DNA, the CDR3 is TGTGCCAGCATGGCCAGGGGGCAAACCACGAACACTGAAGCTTTCTTT.

The V gene is TRBV7-2, the J gene TRBJ1-2; 8 positions agree with TRBD1. With V trimmed by 4 bases and J by 8 bases, 15 bases remained unmatched. Germline V gene sequence: CDR1 SGHTA, CDR2 FQGNSA. The CDR3 length is 16 residues. CDR3 in DNA: TGTGCCAGCAGCTCCGATTCTCAGGGGGCGGAAGGAGGCTACACCTTC. Amino acids: CASSSDSQGAEGGYTF.

The V and J genes are TRBV15 and TRBJ1-1; 10 nucleotides align to TRBD1. CDR3 size: 13 residues. With 6 bases clipped from V and 6 bases from J, the junction kept 4 bases outside the gene matches. CDR1 is LNHNV, CDR2 YYDKDF, per germline (reference sequence). The CDR3 sequence is CATRGQGTAEAFF. The CDR3 DNA reads as TGTGCCACCAGGGGACAGGGGACCGCTGAAGCTTTCTTT.

The chain is built from TRBV19 and TRBJ1-2, with 7 bases fitting TRBD1. The length of the CDR3 is 14 residues. Germline V gene data show CDR1 as LNHDA and CDR2 as SQIVND (reference sequence). Trimming cost V 5 bases and J 0 bases; bases outside gene matches: 3. The CDR3 reads CASSFGTANYGYTF. The CDR3, as DNA: TGTGCCAGTAGTTTCGGGACAGCTAACTATGGCTACACCTTC.

The V call is TRBV10-2, the J call TRBJ2-7; D remains ambiguous. Germline CDR1 and CDR2: WSHSY and SAAADI. There are 12 residues in the CDR3. Trimming stripped 2 bases from V and 4 bases from J, with 6 bases between. The CDR3 sequence is CASSEMAYEQYF. The CDR3 DNA reads as TGCGCCAGCAGTGAGATGGCTTACGAGCAGTACTTC.

The rearrangement links TRBV7-9 to TRBJ2-1; 7 bases match TRBD2. From germline, CDR1 is SEHNR and CDR2 FQNEAQ (reference sequence). Trimming removed 2 bases from V and 8 bases from J; junction bases left unmatched: 9. This CDR3 has 15 amino acids. CDR3 in amino acids: CASSLWGGGQDEQFF. For the CDR3, the DNA is TGTGCCAGCAGCTTATGGGGCGGGGGTCAAGATGAGCAGTTCTTC.

The chain carries TRBV6-5 and TRBJ2-1; TRBD1 aligns across 7 bases. Germline trimming cut 4 bases from V and 5 bases from J; bases unmatched to any gene: 8. The length of the CDR3 is 15 residues. Germline-derived CDR1 and CDR2 are MNHEY and SVGAGI. As DNA, the CDR3 is TGTGCCAGCAGTTCCGACAGGGTCCTAAACAATGAGCAGTTCTTC. Translating gives CASSSDRVLNNEQFF.

In regard to this clone: At the DNA level, this CDR3 is encoded by other sequences in the same sample as well. The chain joins TRBV5-1 to TRBJ2-5; tentative D call: TRBD1 (5 bases). The germline CDR1 and CDR2 sequences are SGHRS and YFSETQ. The V end lost 2 bases, the J end lost 2 bases, and 10 bases lay between the germline ends. This CDR3 is 14 amino acids long. CDR3 residues: CASSFGAAQETQYF. CDR3 DNA sequence: TGCGCCAGCAGCTTTGGGGCGGCACAAGAGACCCAGTACTTC.

The chain is built from TRBV15 and TRBJ2-5, with 11 bases identical to TRBD1. Germline CDR1 LNHNV, CDR2 YYDKDF (reference sequence). This CDR3 is 17 amino acids long. J lost 5 bases, V lost 4 bases, and 12 bases had no gene match. CDR3 nucleotide sequence: TGTGCCACCAGCACCGACGGAGGACAGGGGGCGTGGGAGACCCAGTACTTC. It encodes CATSTDGGQGAWETQYF.

The chain combines TRBV7-6 with TRBJ1-1; D may be TRBD1 (5 bases). Germline CDR1 is SGHVS and CDR2 is FNYEAQ. The CDR3 loop spans 15 amino acids. Trimming left V 4 bases short and J 0 bases short, with 12 bases between. DNA of the CDR3: TGTGCCAGCAGCTCCGGGACTTTAATGAACACTGAAGCTTTCTTT. Its protein product is CASSSGTLMNTEAFF.

The chain links TRBV4-2 to TRBJ2-3; 13 positions match TRBD2. Trimming at V came to 3 bases and at J to 5 bases, leaving 2 bases not matched to a gene. The CDR3 is 15 amino acids. In germline, CDR1 is LGHNA, CDR2 YNFKEQ. CDR3 DNA sequence: TGTGCCAGCAGCCAGGGGACTAGCGGGGAAGATACGCAGTATTTT. As protein: CASSQGTSGEDTQYF.

The chain joins TRBV19 to TRBJ2-2; 10 bases are shared with TRBD1. This CDR3 is built from 17 residues. Germline-derived CDR1 and CDR2 are LNHDA and SQIVND (reference sequence). J was trimmed by 5 bases and V by 5 bases; bases with no gene match: 11. DNA for the CDR3: TGTGCCAGTAGTCCCCAAAGACAGGGGGCATTTACCGGGGAGCTGTTTTTT. Translating gives CASSPQRQGAFTGELFF.

The chain couples TRBV6-5 to TRBJ1-2; D unclear. V was clipped by 2 bases and J by 5 bases, with 9 bases between them. This CDR3 is built from 13 residues. Germline V gives CDR1 MNHEY, CDR2 SVGAGI. As DNA, the CDR3 is TGTGCCAGCAGTTACAACAGCTTGTATGGCTACACCTTC. This sequence encodes CASSYNSLYGYTF.